The T cell receptor beta chain described here comes from a study of primary melanoma T cells and metastatic recurrence (TCRdb year 2020). Some background on the complete study: The cohort consisted of approximately 210 primary melanomas of stage T2 to T4, each more than 1 mm thick. The study tested whether T-cell fraction and T-cell repertoire clonality in primary melanoma tumors predicted patient outcome. The T-cell fraction measured by TCR beta sequencing was compared against progression-free survival as the clinical outcome. Histopathological grading of tumor-infiltrating lymphocytes was compared with the T-cell fraction derived from sequencing.

Patients had primary melanoma that had been surgically resected and was considered potentially curable but at risk of metastatic recurrence. The library was made by the immunoSEQ multiplex PCR assay. Primary melanoma tumor tissue underwent high-throughput sequencing of the T-cell receptor beta chain. For the original study's pipeline: The repertoire analyses covered TCRB CDR3 sharing between samples and the distribution of insertions and deletions. A gradient-boosted model ranked how well the T-cell fraction predicted outcome compared with histopathological variables. In TCRdb, the immuneACCESS table is reduced to in-frame sequences with V and J assigned. These tables do not hold every clone; where another copy was compared, an unresolved V gene accounts for under half, and the others remain unexplained. V and J calls and clone size follow that table, whereas D and trimming were derived from the DNA. The sample records 500 to 750 clones, around 91% of which are singletons. The ten top clones hold 22% of the sample.

The CDR3 contains 17 residues, cysteine and phenylalanine counted. Of the read, only the CDR3 DNA is kept; its 51 bases are in frame from base 1. The germline V gene sets CDR1 to SGHDN and CDR2 to FVKESK. As to this clone: Its target antigen remains unknown. One end of the junction varies from germline; a read error may be responsible.

Results the study describes overall, beyond this receptor: Progression-free survival prediction was reportedly improved more by adding T-cell fraction to tumor thickness than by adding any other histopathological variable. An effective T-cell-mediated antitumor response in primary melanoma was framed by the authors only as a suggestion, not a demonstrated mechanism. A T-cell fraction above 20% appeared protective regardless of ulceration status, mitotic rate or nodal disease. The tumor T-cell fraction reportedly predicted progression-free survival independently of thickness, ulceration, mitotic rate and age.

This TCR was sampled from a human donor with melanoma. The sample consisted of melanoma tumor tissue. The chain uses TRBV14 and TRBJ2-5, with the D gene uncertain. The DNA sequence is given as TGTGCCAGTAGCCAAGACCCACGATCTGGGGTACAAGAGACCCAGTACTTC. It translates to CASSQDPRSGVQETQYF.